Each of the 15 T cell receptor beta chains below was sequenced from the same sample in a study of stem cell transplantation in POMP-related autoinflammatory disease. Using immunoSEQ multiplex PCR, the repertoire was profiled, and TCRdb retains in-frame clones only, with some absent. This sample has approximately 65,000 clones, with roughly 88% found just once. The input for sequencing was CD4+ T cells from PBMCs, taken after stem cell transplantation. Receptors were obtained from a human patient with POMP-related autoinflammation and immune dysregulation (PRAID). The T cells may come from the graft donor.

This clone appeared a few times. Here the CDR3 DNA reads TGTGCCAGTAGCCGGACAGTTCGTACAACTAATGAAAAACTGTTTTTT. It specifies CASSRTVRTTNEKLFF. The V call is TRBV19, the J call TRBJ1-4; D may be TRBD1 (6 bases). This CDR3 comprises 16 residues. V lost 6 bases, J lost 0 bases, and 14 bases lay in between. CDR1 and CDR2 (germline): LNHDA, SQIVND (reference sequence).

This sequence joins TRBV15 and TRBJ1-4; D is unresolved. Between the trimmed V and J ends, which lost 0 bases and 7 bases, there was a span of 6 bases. CDR1 is LNHNV, CDR2 YYDKDF, per germline (reference sequence). The CDR3 extends over 13 amino acids. CDR3 region: CATSRDWSEKLFF. The CDR3 DNA follows: TGTGCCACCAGCAGAGATTGGAGTGAAAAACTGTTTTTT.

V is TRBV28 and J is TRBJ1-4, with 7 bases aligning to TRBD1. The J segment lost 3 bases and the V segment lost 0 bases, leaving 1 base of the junction unmatched. Germline V lookup: CDR1 MDHEN, CDR2 SYDVKM. There are 15 residues in the CDR3. In nucleotides, the CDR3 is TGTGCCAGCAGTTTATGGGGGACAGCTAATGAAAAACTGTTTTTT. Residues: CASSLWGTANEKLFF.

The genes are TRBV3-1 (or the pseudogene TRBV3-2) and TRBJ2-5; D could derive from TRBD1 or TRBD2 (5 bases each). The CDR3 contains 13 residues. CDR1 is LGHDT and CDR2 is YNNKEL in the germline V gene (reference sequence). V shed 4 bases and J shed 5 bases, with 11 bases lying between them. CDR3 in amino acids: CASSLRWGETQYF. The CDR3 DNA sequence: TGTGCCAGCAGCCTCCGGTGGGGGGAGACCCAGTACTTC.

This clone was observed a single time. This chain connects TRBV24-1 to TRBJ2-5; D may be TRBD1 (6 bases). The CDR3 spans 15 residues. CDR1 is KGHDR, CDR2 SFDVKD, per germline. Trimming shortened V by 2 bases and J by 4 bases, and 13 bases separated the two germline ends. The CDR3 DNA reads TGTGCCACCAGTGATTCCAGGGGCGCGGGAGAGACCCAGTACTTC. Amino acids: CATSDSRGAGETQYF.

This clone has only one observation. The chain has TRBV5-1 and TRBJ1-4; D gene uncertain. Looked up from germline, CDR1 is SGHRS and CDR2 is YFSETQ. Trimming removed 5 bases from V and 1 base from J, with 6 bases in between. This CDR3 comprises 13 residues. In nucleotides, the CDR3 is TGCGCCAGCAGTCGAGGAACTAATGAAAAACTGTTTTTT. This sequence encodes CASSRGTNEKLFF.

The V gene is TRBV10-1, the J gene TRBJ2-3; 9 bases line up with TRBD1. In germline, CDR1 is WNHNN, CDR2 SYGVQD (reference sequence). J gave up 5 bases and V 0 bases, and 12 bases lay outside the gene matches. This CDR3 has 18 residues. CDR3 protein: CASSESRGSGQGRDTQYF. Here the CDR3 DNA reads TGCGCCAGCAGTGAGTCGAGAGGGTCGGGACAGGGCCGAGATACGCAGTATTTT.

This chain joins TRBV6-5 and TRBJ2-5, with a tentative D call TRBD2 (5 bases). The CDR3 loop spans 15 amino acids. With 0 bases removed from V and 1 base from J, the gap between germline ends came to 9 bases. Germline V lookup: CDR1 MNHEY, CDR2 SVGAGI. The CDR3 DNA is TGTGCCAGCAGTTACTCGAGGAGCGGCCAAGAGACCCAGTACTTC. Amino acids: CASSYSRSGQETQYF.

The gene calls are TRBV25-1 and TRBJ2-4; the D is unclear. CDR1 is MGHDK, CDR2 SYGVNS, per germline. This CDR3 spans 11 amino acids. V lost 10 bases and J lost 3, with 7 bases in between. CDR3 DNA: TGTGCCACCTGGGACAAAAACATTCAGTACTTC. This gives the protein CATWDKNIQYF.

The CDR3 here is CASGEQGAYEQYF. In DNA form, the CDR3 reads TGTGCCAGTGGAGAACAGGGGGCATACGAGCAGTACTTC. The chain uses TRBV19 and TRBJ2-7; 9 bases align to TRBD1. Unmatched junction bases numbered 6, after V lost 8 bases and J lost 4 bases. This CDR3 comprises 13 residues. Germline-derived CDR1 and CDR2 are LNHDA and SQIVND (reference sequence).

The table lists this clone with a count of one. The chain links TRBV7-9 to TRBJ2-2; tentatively, D is TRBD1 or TRBD2 (5 bases each). Per the germline V gene, CDR1 is SEHNR and CDR2 is FQNEAQ (reference sequence). CDR3 length: 14 residues. Deletions cut 5 bases from V and 0 bases from J, with 7 bases between. CDR3 nucleotide sequence: TGTGCCAGCAGCGGGACGTCGAACACCGGGGAGCTGTTTTTT. Amino acid sequence: CASSGTSNTGELFF.

The chain carries TRBV7-6 and TRBJ2-3, with D tentatively TRBD1 (5 bases). Trimming removed 5 bases at V and 10 bases at J, with 22 bases between. There are 15 residues in the CDR3. Germline lookup yields CDR1 SGHVS and CDR2 FNYEAQ. The CDR3 DNA reads as TGTGCCAGCAGCCCCGATAGTGGGGCTGCCGGGTCGCAGTATTTT. As protein: CASSPDSGAAGSQYF. Filled out from reference TRBV7-6 and TRBJ2-3, the complete variable domain reads GAGVSQSPRYKVTKRGQDVALRCDPISGHVSLYWYRQALGQGPEFLTYFNYEAQQDKSGLPNDRFSAERPEGSISTLTIQRTEQRDSAMYRCASSPDSGAAGSQYFGPGTRLTVL.

Only a few counts were recorded for this clone. The rearrangement links TRBV18 to TRBJ1-5; the D is unclear. CDR1 and CDR2 (germline): KGHSH, LQKENI. The V and J ends lost 2 bases and 6 bases respectively, with 11 bases between them. The CDR3 has 14 amino acids. The chain's CDR3 is CASSPNAVPQPQHF. The CDR3 nucleotides read TGTGCCAGCTCACCAAATGCAGTACCTCAGCCCCAGCATTTT. Supplemented by reference TRBV18 and TRBJ1-5, the full variable domain reads NAGVMQNPRHLVRRRGQEARLRCSPMKGHSHVYWYRQLPEEGLKFMVYLQKENIIDESGMPKERFSAEFPKEGPSILRIQQVVRGDSAAYFCASSPNAVPQPQHFGDGTRLSIL.

The rearrangement joins TRBV29-1 to TRBJ2-5; the D gene is possibly TRBD2 (6 bases). There are 12 residues in the CDR3. Germline V gene lookup returns CDR1 SQVTM and CDR2 ANQGSEA. V was trimmed by 7 bases and J by 5 bases, leaving 14 bases between them. CDR3 residues: CSADNGGETQYF. CDR3 DNA sequence: TGCAGCGCAGACAACGGAGGGGAGACCCAGTACTTC.

For the CDR3, the DNA is TGTGCCAGCAGCCCCAAGCCCAGGGGTAGGGGGGATGAGCAGTTCTTC. It specifies CASSPKPRGRGDEQFF. The J gene is TRBJ2-1, the V gene TRBV11-2; perhaps D is TRBD1 or TRBD2 (6 bases each). Germline V gene data show CDR1 as SGHAT and CDR2 as FQNNGV. V lost 5 bases to trimming and J lost 8 bases, with 22 bases between them. The CDR3 is made up of 16 amino acids.